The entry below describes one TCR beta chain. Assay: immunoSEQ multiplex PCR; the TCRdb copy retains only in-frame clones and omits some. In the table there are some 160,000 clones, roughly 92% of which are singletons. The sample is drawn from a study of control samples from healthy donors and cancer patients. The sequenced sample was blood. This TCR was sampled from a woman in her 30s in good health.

CDR3 in DNA: TGTGCCAGCAGACGAGAGCGTGAGGGCCGGTACGAGCAGTACTTC. Translating it yields CASRREREGRYEQYF. The V call is TRBV6-5, the J call TRBJ2-7, with a weak D call TRBD2 (5 bases). The germline V gene encodes CDR1 MNHEY and CDR2 SVGAGI. The CDR3 length is 15 residues. The germline V and J ends were trimmed by 6 bases and 4 bases, with 19 bases remaining between them.